Sequencing of this TCR beta chain was carried out in a study of blood T cell repertoires in COVID-19. Study details: T cells, B-cell-depleted T cells, or PBMCs supplied cDNA or gDNA.

The CDR3 spans 15 residues. The germline CDR1 and CDR2 sequences are LGHDT and YNNKEL (reference sequence). The V segment lost 8 bases and the J segment 7 bases; nucleotides outside the gene matches: 7. Repertoires were generated with immunoSEQ multiplex PCR, while TCRdb's copy carries only in-frame clones and drops some. The repertoire holds some 510,000 clones, with 70% to 90% as singletons. Participants were aged about 18 to 95 years, lived in some 23 US areas, and enrolled virtually. The recovered donors of Cohort 3 showed two negative PCRs, clearance, or symptom resolution. This chain uses TRBV3-1 (or the pseudogene TRBV3-2) with TRBJ2-1; TRBD2 aligns across 14 bases. Source material: PBMCs or T cells enriched from blood (not recorded which). This clonotype was sampled from a woman aged 40 to 50 who had recovered from COVID-19. CDR3 loop: CASLGTSGSRNEQFF. Written as DNA, the CDR3 is TGTGCCAGCCTTGGGACTAGCGGGAGTCGAAATGAGCAGTTCTTC.